This entry lists 6 T cell receptor beta chains sequenced from one sample in a study of T cells after yellow fever vaccination. TCRdb reprocessed the 5' RACE reads via MiXCR and lists one record per CDR3 protein. The sample lists 450,000 to 550,000 distinct CDR3 sequences, 21% occurring once. This sample comprised PBMCs, obtained roughly 20 days after the first yellow fever vaccination. All receptors derive from a young man who received the YFV17D yellow fever vaccine.

This clonotype was recorded a few times. The V call is TRBV29-1, the J call TRBJ1-1; no clear D gene. The V and J ends lost 6 bases and 4 bases respectively, with 15 bases between them. Germline CDR1 is SQVTM and CDR2 is ANQGSEA. The CDR3 runs 13 residues. This CDR3 is CSVALGRGTEAFF. In DNA form, the CDR3 reads TGCAGCGTGGCACTGGGGAGAGGCACTGAAGCTTTCTTT. Variable domain in full (rest from reference TRBV29-1 and TRBJ1-1): SAVISQKPSRDICQRGTSLTIQCQVDSQVTMMFWYRQQPGQSLTLIATANQGSEATYESGFVIDKFPISRPNLTFSTLTVSNMSPEDSSIYLCSVALGRGTEAFFGQGTRLTVV.

The chain uses TRBV27 and TRBJ2-3; D is tentatively TRBD1 or TRBD2 (5 bases each). CDR1 and CDR2 (germline): MNHEY, SMNVEV (reference sequence). Between the trimmed V and J ends, which lost 1 base and 4 bases, there was a span of 9 bases. This CDR3 contains 14 residues. The CDR3 protein is CASSLWGKADTQYF. In DNA, the CDR3 is TGTGCCAGCAGTTTATGGGGGAAGGCAGATACGCAGTATTTT.

This clonotype was found a few times. This chain uses TRBV12-3 or TRBV12-4 with TRBJ1-1, with D hard to call. The CDR3 is made up of 13 amino acids. V was trimmed by 6 bases and J by 1 base, leaving 9 bases between them. The CDR3 sequence is CASSPSENTEAFF. The CDR3 region has the DNA TGTGCCAGCAGCCCCAGCGAGAACACTGAAGCTTTCTTT.

V gene TRBV15 combines with J gene TRBJ2-3; D not resolved. V lost 2 bases and J lost 0, with 9 bases in between. Germline values: CDR1 LNHNV, CDR2 YYDKDF (reference sequence). There are 15 residues in the CDR3. CDR3 in amino acids: CATSRNPFSTDTQYF. CDR3 DNA sequence: TGTGCCACCAGCAGAAATCCCTTTAGCACAGATACGCAGTATTTT.

This clonotype was detected once. The chain couples TRBV5-4 to TRBJ2-2; 7 nucleotides match TRBD1. V was clipped by 5 bases and J by 4 bases; unmatched bases: 8. The CDR3 has 15 amino acids. Germline V gene sequence: CDR1 SGHNT, CDR2 YYREEE (reference sequence). CDR3 sequence (DNA): TGTGCCAGCAGTTTCCAACAGGGGTCCACCGGGGAGCTGTTTTTT. Its translation is CASSFQQGSTGELFF.

This chain joins TRBV9 and TRBJ2-1; 10 bases agree with TRBD1. Germline CDR1 is SGDLS and CDR2 is YYNGEE. V lost 4 bases and J lost 2; bases outside the gene matches: 12. This CDR3 spans 18 amino acids. Here the CDR3 DNA reads TGTGCCAGCAGCCCAGGGACAGGGGAAATTACTCCCTACAATGAGCAGTTCTTC. It translates to CASSPGTGEITPYNEQFF.